Listed below are T cell receptor beta chains from one sample, sequenced in a study of shared clonotypes between healthy human individuals. Using immunoSEQ multiplex PCR, the repertoire was profiled, and TCRdb retains in-frame clones only, with some absent. The sample comprises about 2.1 million clones, roughly 95% of which are singletons, and about 1.7% rests with the top ten. Sample: naive CD8+ T cells from PBMCs. All receptors come from a man younger than 35 in good health. Some clones in this sample may be carry-over from other donors' samples. Each CDR3 is given with its conserved first and last residue. Fields, in order: CDR3 protein, CDR3 DNA, D gene, V gene, J gene, clone size. A D gene is named only where the DNA matches it firmly. The size of a clone is reported for some rows only, either as once, few or many, or as a class for expanded clones.

CASSQRTSGREDTDTQYF	TGTGCCAGCAGCCAAAGGACTAGCGGGAGGGAGGACACAGATACGCAGTATTTT	TRBD2	TRBV4-2	TRBJ2-3	-
CASSQGDRFYEQYF	TGCGCCAGCAGCCAAGGGGACAGGTTTTACGAGCAGTACTTC	TRBD1	TRBV4-1	TRBJ2-7	-
CASSVDGAPQETQYF	TGTGCCAGCAGCGTAGATGGGGCCCCACAAGAGACCCAGTACTTC	-	TRBV9	TRBJ2-5	-
CASSPLDRPALGNTIYF	TGTGCCAGCAGTCCCCTGGACAGGCCCGCCCTTGGAAACACCATATATTTT	TRBD1	TRBV28	TRBJ1-3	-
CASSGSGEQYF	TGTGCCAGCAGTGGTAGCGGGGAGCAGTACTTC	TRBD2	TRBV2	TRBJ2-7	-
CSAWNAETGANVLTF	TGCAGCGCCTGGAATGCGGAGACTGGGGCCAACGTCCTGACTTTC	-	TRBV29-1	TRBJ2-6	once
CASSTRGQGFYEQYF	TGTGCCAGCAGCACACGTGGACAGGGGTTTTACGAGCAGTACTTC	TRBD1	TRBV7-9	TRBJ2-7	-
CASSYRQGGNQPQHF	TGTGCCAGCAGTTACCGTCAGGGAGGCAATCAGCCCCAGCATTTT	-	TRBV6-5	TRBJ1-5	-
CASSWEPGLMGNEQFF	TGTGCCAGCAGCTGGGAGCCAGGTCTCATGGGGAATGAGCAGTTCTTC	-	TRBV7-8	TRBJ2-1	-
CASSSIVGGGELFF	TGTGCCAGCAGTTCCATAGTTGGGGGCGGGGAGCTGTTTTTT	-	TRBV28	TRBJ2-2	-
CAIRFDRENTGELFF	TGTGCCATCAGATTCGACAGGGAGAACACCGGGGAGCTGTTTTTT	TRBD1	TRBV10-3	TRBJ2-2	-
CASSPGRGADTQYF	TGTGCCAGCTCCCCCGGGAGAGGGGCAGATACGCAGTATTTT	-	TRBV2	TRBJ2-3	-
CASSQLGSFTEAFF	TGCGCCAGCAGTCAGCTCGGATCTTTCACTGAAGCTTTCTTT	-	TRBV23-1	TRBJ1-1	-
CASSVEVGLAGETQYF	TGTGCCAGCAGCGTAGAGGTGGGACTAGCGGGAGAGACCCAGTACTTC	TRBD2	TRBV9	TRBJ2-5	-
CASSFTGGLQETQYF	TGCGCCAGCAGCTTCACAGGGGGGCTCCAAGAGACCCAGTACTTC	TRBD1	TRBV5-1	TRBJ2-5	once
CASSLGGSSYNEQFF	TGTGCCAGCAGCTTAGGCGGGAGCTCCTACAATGAGCAGTTCTTC	TRBD2	TRBV11-2	TRBJ2-1	-
CASSHTEQGYSYEQYF	TGCGCCAGCAGCCACACAGAACAGGGTTACTCCTACGAGCAGTACTTC	-	TRBV4-3	TRBJ2-7	-
CASSTRDRDNEQFF	TGTGCCAGCAGCACCCGGGACAGGGACAATGAGCAGTTCTTC	TRBD1	TRBV7-9	TRBJ2-1	-
CASRLGQGVAGELFF	TGTGCCAGCAGACTGGGACAGGGAGTCGCCGGGGAGCTGTTTTTT	TRBD1	TRBV27	TRBJ2-2	-
CSVQSSYEQYF	TGCAGCGTCCAGAGCTCCTACGAGCAGTACTTC	-	TRBV29-1	TRBJ2-7	-
CASRPSRGEVAEAFF	TGTGCCAGCAGACCGTCTAGGGGGGAAGTTGCTGAAGCTTTCTTT	-	TRBV5-4	TRBJ1-1	-
CSVEGGLAASYNEQFF	TGCAGCGTTGAGGGGGGACTAGCGGCGTCCTACAATGAGCAGTTCTTC	TRBD2	TRBV29-1	TRBJ2-1	-
CASSQDGGIGGRVLPDTQYF	TGCGCCAGCAGCCAAGACGGCGGAATCGGCGGGAGGGTTCTCCCAGATACGCAGTATTTT	TRBD2	TRBV4-3	TRBJ2-3	-
CASSVAGLVTGELFF	TGTGCCAGCAGCGTAGCAGGGCTGGTCACCGGGGAGCTGTTTTTT	-	TRBV9	TRBJ2-2	-
CASSQGPGGFPPNIQYF	TGCGCCAGCAGCCAAGGCCCGGGGGGGTTCCCCCCCAACATTCAGTACTTC	TRBD2	TRBV4-1	TRBJ2-4	-
CAWSRSDEAFF	TGTGCCTGGAGCCGGAGTGATGAAGCTTTCTTT	-	TRBV30	TRBJ1-1	-
CASSSHSRSGYTGELFF	TGTGCCAGCAGCTCCCACTCACGATCGGGGTACACCGGGGAGCTGTTTTTT	-	TRBV9	TRBJ2-2	-
CASSRAGGTEAFF	TGCGCCAGCAGCCGAGCAGGGGGCACTGAAGCTTTCTTT	TRBD1	TRBV28	TRBJ1-1	-
CASSDKTSGRALNEQFF	TGTGCCAGCAGCGACAAGACTAGCGGGAGGGCCCTAAATGAGCAGTTCTTC	TRBD2	TRBV9	TRBJ2-1	-
CASSLIAGGPPGELFF	TGTGCCAGCAGCTTAATAGCGGGAGGGCCTCCCGGGGAGCTGTTTTTT	TRBD2	TRBV7-9	TRBJ2-2	-
CAISERGRGTDTQYF	TGTGCCATCAGTGAGAGGGGACGTGGGACAGATACGCAGTATTTT	-	TRBV10-3	TRBJ2-3	once
CASSRQAAYGYTF	TGTGCCAGCAGCCGCCAGGCAGCTTATGGCTACACCTTC	-	TRBV13	TRBJ1-2	-
CASRYGDQPQHF	TGTGCCAGCCGTTACGGTGATCAGCCCCAGCATTTT	-	TRBV7-9	TRBJ1-5	-
CASSLGQSTNEKLFF	TGCGCCAGCAGCTTGGGACAGTCAACTAATGAAAAACTGTTTTTT	-	TRBV5-1	TRBJ1-4	-
CAISESFQGYTDTQYF	TGTGCCATCAGTGAGTCGTTCCAGGGATACACAGATACGCAGTATTTT	-	TRBV10-3	TRBJ2-3	-
CASTQGPNYGYTF	TGCGCCAGCACCCAGGGACCTAACTATGGCTACACCTTC	-	TRBV5-1	TRBJ1-2	-
CASSLEGGQGHEQYF	TGTGCCAGCAGCTTAGAGGGGGGACAGGGACACGAGCAGTACTTC	TRBD1	TRBV11-2	TRBJ2-7	-
CASSLGSSGNTIYF	TGTGCCAGCAGCTTGGGGAGCTCTGGAAACACCATATATTTT	-	TRBV5-6	TRBJ1-3	-
CASRTGSGSTDTQYF	TGTGCCAGCAGGACGGGGAGCGGGAGCACAGATACGCAGTATTTT	-	TRBV6-5	TRBJ2-3	-
CASSQGPSPETQYF	TGCGCCAGCAGCCAAGGGCCTAGTCCAGAGACCCAGTACTTC	-	TRBV4-1	TRBJ2-5	-
CASSIPGLGGGETQYF	TGTGCCAGCAGCATACCGGGACTAGGGGGTGGAGAGACCCAGTACTTC	TRBD2	TRBV7-9	TRBJ2-5	once
CASIPAGDTQYF	TGTGCCAGCATCCCAGCGGGGGATACGCAGTATTTT	TRBD2	TRBV2	TRBJ2-3	-
CAWRAGGRDGYTF	TGTGCCTGGAGAGCAGGGGGGCGGGATGGCTACACCTTC	TRBD1	TRBV30	TRBJ1-2	-
CASSIGTATSTDTQYF	TGTGCCAGTAGTATAGGGACGGCGACTAGCACAGATACGCAGTATTTT	-	TRBV19	TRBJ2-3	-
CASSLGLGEGYNEQFF	TGTGCCAGCAGCTTAGGCCTGGGGGAGGGGTACAATGAGCAGTTCTTC	TRBD2	TRBV7-3	TRBJ2-1	-
CASSSLQGVGTEAFF	TGTGCCAGCAGTTCGCTTCAGGGAGTTGGGACTGAAGCTTTCTTT	-	TRBV27	TRBJ1-1	-
CASSFAWDYLGVEQFF	TGTGCCAGCAGCTTTGCGTGGGACTACCTCGGAGTGGAGCAGTTCTTC	TRBD2	TRBV11-2	TRBJ2-1	-
CASSYRGWSQPQHF	TGTGCCAGTTCCTACAGGGGATGGAGTCAGCCCCAGCATTTT	TRBD1	TRBV19	TRBJ1-5	few
CASSQQPMSSAALIYEQYF	TGCGCCAGCAGCCAACAGCCCATGTCTTCGGCAGCCCTAATATACGAGCAGTACTTC	-	TRBV4-1	TRBJ2-7	-
CASSLELAGITQYNEQFF	TGTGCCAGCAGCTTAGAACTAGCGGGCATCACCCAATACAATGAGCAGTTCTTC	TRBD2	TRBV7-9	TRBJ2-1	-
CAWSVDRGHEKLFF	TGTGCCTGGAGTGTGGACAGGGGGCATGAAAAACTGTTTTTT	TRBD1	TRBV30	TRBJ1-4	-
CSVRDRGLEQYF	TGCAGCGTTAGGGACAGGGGGCTCGAGCAGTACTTC	TRBD1	TRBV29-1	TRBJ2-7	-
CASSLRGGTTYEQYF	TGTGCCAGCAGCTTAAGAGGGGGCACGACCTACGAGCAGTACTTC	TRBD1	TRBV7-2	TRBJ2-7	-